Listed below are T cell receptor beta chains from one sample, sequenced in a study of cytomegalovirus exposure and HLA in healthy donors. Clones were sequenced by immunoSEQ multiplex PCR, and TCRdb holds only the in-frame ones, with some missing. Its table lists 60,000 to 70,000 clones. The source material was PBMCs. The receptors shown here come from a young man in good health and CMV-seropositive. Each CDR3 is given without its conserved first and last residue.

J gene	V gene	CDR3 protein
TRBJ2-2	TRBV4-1	ASSRQLQRTGELF
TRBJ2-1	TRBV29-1	SVERRLAGNEQF
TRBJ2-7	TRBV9	ASSVAGQGYEQY
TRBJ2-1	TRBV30	AYATVHLF
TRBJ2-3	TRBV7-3	ASSPKGPQGSDTQY
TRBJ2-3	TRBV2	ASSASGATDTQY
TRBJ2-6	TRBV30	AWTPGQGASGANVLT
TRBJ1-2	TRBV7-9	ASRRGVEGYT
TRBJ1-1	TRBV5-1	ASSPSGGIEAF
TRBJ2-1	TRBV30	AWSSGSAGVRNEQF
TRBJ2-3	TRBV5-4	ASKGQTSTDKQY
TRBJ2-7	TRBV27	ASSPQTGDEQY
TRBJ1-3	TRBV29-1	SAGGQAEGSGNTIY
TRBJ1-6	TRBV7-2	ASSSGTGVSPLH
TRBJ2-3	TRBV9	ASSVATSGGTDTQY
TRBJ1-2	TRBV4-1	ASSQVQGAQT
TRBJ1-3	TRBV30	AWRIHSGNTIY
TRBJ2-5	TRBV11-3	ASSPPTPALTQY
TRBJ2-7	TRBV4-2	ASSPAPTGGEEQY
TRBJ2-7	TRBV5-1	ASSLDSGPYEQY
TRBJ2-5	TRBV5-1	ASSLGISGISGETQY
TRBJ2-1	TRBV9	ASSVAGGMSYNEQF
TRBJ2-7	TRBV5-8	ASSRTGAYEQY
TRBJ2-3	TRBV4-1	ASSQEWVAGPTDTQY
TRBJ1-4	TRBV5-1	ASSSDSALTNEKLF
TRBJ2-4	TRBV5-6	ASSLDGTSGGRLNIQY
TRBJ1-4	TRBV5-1	ASRTGTGATNEKLF
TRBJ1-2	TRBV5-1	ASKQTGLAYGYT
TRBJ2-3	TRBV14	ASSKGLSDTQY
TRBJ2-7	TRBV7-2	ASSLEIGSYEQY
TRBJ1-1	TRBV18	ASSPQAGQGNTEAF
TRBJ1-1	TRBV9	ASSVAAGLNTEAF
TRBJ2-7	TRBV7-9	ASSSVERAYEQY
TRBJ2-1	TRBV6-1	ASAGPFDGDNEQF
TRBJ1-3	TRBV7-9	ASSSRDRAGNTIY
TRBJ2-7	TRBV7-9	ASSLVWAATYEQY
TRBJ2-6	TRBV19	ASSNSGSGANVLT
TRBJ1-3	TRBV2	ATGQGALIGNTIY
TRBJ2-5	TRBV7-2	ASSLGLGQTQY
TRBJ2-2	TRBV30	AWIAGGPNTGELF
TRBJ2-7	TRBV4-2	ASSQVDSTTYEQY
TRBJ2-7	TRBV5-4	ASSLGQGAIVEQY
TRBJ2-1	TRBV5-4	ASSSATSGGYNEQF
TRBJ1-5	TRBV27	ASMDRGGISNQPQH
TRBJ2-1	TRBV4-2	ASSVLAGGPYNEQF
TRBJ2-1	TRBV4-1	ASRLAGGNNEQF